What follows are 18 T cell receptor beta chains derived from one specimen sequenced in a study of identical twins. MiXCR, applied by TCRdb to the 5' RACE reads, yields one record per CDR3 protein. The sample has 130,000 to 150,000 distinct CDR3 sequences; roughly 3.3% are singletons. The specimen was memory T cells sorted from blood. The receptors were sampled from a young man in good health.

In this sample, this clonotype turned up many times. The CDR3 reads CASRTYRGLSEQFF. Written as DNA, the CDR3 is TGTGCCAGCAGGACCTACAGGGGGCTCAGTGAGCAGTTCTTC. V gene TRBV7-2 combines with J gene TRBJ2-1; 9 bases are a match to TRBD1. The CDR3 has 14 residues. V gave up 6 bases and J gave up 9 bases; unmatched junction bases: 9. The germline CDR1 and CDR2 sequences are SGHTA and FQGNSA.

A few counts support this clonotype. The gene calls are TRBV20-1 and TRBJ2-1; tentative D call: TRBD1 (5 bases). V was shortened by 2 bases and J by 8 bases, with 7 bases between the two germline ends. From germline, CDR1 is DFQATT and CDR2 SNEGSKA (reference sequence). The CDR3 is made up of 11 amino acids. CDR3 DNA: TGCAGTGCTAGACAAGGGGATGAGCAGTTCTTC. This codes for CSARQGDEQFF.

This clonotype was recorded many times. An end of the junction does not agree with germline; a read error may underlie this. The genes are TRBV2 and TRBJ1-5; possibly TRBD1 for D (6 bases). The CDR3 is 14 residues long. CDR1 and CDR2 from the germline V gene are SNHLY and FYNNEI. CDR3 amino acids: CASREGQPNQPQHF. The DNA of the CDR3 is TGTGCCAGCAGAGAAGGACAGCCTAATCAGCCCCAGCATTTT.

This clonotype was found many times. The genes are TRBV11-1 and TRBJ2-1, with D perhaps given as TRBD1 or TRBD2 (5 bases each). V gave up 4 bases and J gave up 6 bases, with 13 bases separating them. The germline gives CDR1 SGHAT, CDR2 FQDESV (reference sequence). CDR3 length: 14 residues. The CDR3 coding sequence is TGTGCCAGCAGCTGGGGACCGGGCTCCAATGAGCAGTTCTTC. This encodes CASSWGPGSNEQFF. The whole variable domain, remainder taken from reference TRBV11-1 and TRBJ2-1, is EAEVAQSPRYKITEKSQAVAFWCDPISGHATLYWYRQILGQGPELLVQFQDESVVDDSQLPKDRFSAERLKGVDSTLKIQPAELGDSAMYLCASSWGPGSNEQFFGPGTRLTVL.

This clonotype was detected many times. The CDR3 DNA is TGTGCCAGCACCCTGTGGGGGGAGAGCTCTGGGGCCAACGTCCTGACTTTC. Residues: CASTLWGESSGANVLTF. V gene TRBV12-3 or TRBV12-4 combines with J gene TRBJ2-6; the D gene is possibly TRBD2 (6 bases). V lost 7 bases and J 0 bases, leaving 16 bases between the germline ends. CDR3 length: 17 amino acids.

This clonotype was seen repeatedly, ten times or more. V is TRBV20-1 and J is TRBJ1-1, with D uncertain. This CDR3 is built from 12 residues. V was pared by 0 bases and J by 5 bases, with 7 bases between. Germline lookup yields CDR1 DFQATT and CDR2 SNEGSKA (reference sequence). This CDR3 reads CSARDLGTEAFF. Here the CDR3 DNA reads TGCAGTGCTAGAGATCTCGGGACTGAAGCTTTCTTT.

This clonotype was counted many times. V gene TRBV3-1 combines with J gene TRBJ2-3, with a possible D match to TRBD2 (6 bases). CDR1 and CDR2 (germline): LGHDT, YNNKEL (reference sequence). There are 16 residues in the CDR3. V lost 3 bases, J lost 0 bases, and 13 bases lay in between. The CDR3 DNA is TGTGCCAGCAGCCAGGGTGGCGGGACGAGCACAGATACGCAGTATTTT. Translated: CASSQGGGTSTDTQYF.

The V and J genes are TRBV5-6 and TRBJ2-5; 11 nucleotides match TRBD2. The CDR3 extends over 18 amino acids. V was pared by 3 bases and J by 1 base, with 11 bases of the junction left unmatched. In germline, CDR1 is SGHDT, CDR2 YYEEEE. The CDR3 sequence is CASSSTGTSGWGQETQYF. The CDR3 DNA reads TGTGCCAGCAGCTCCACCGGGACTAGCGGTTGGGGCCAAGAGACCCAGTACTTC.

The table lists this clonotype with many counts. The rearrangement links TRBV29-1 to TRBJ2-1; D tentatively reads TRBD1 or TRBD2 (5 bases each). Germline lookup yields CDR1 SQVTM and CDR2 ANQGSEA. Deletions cut 4 bases from V and 5 bases from J, with 15 bases between. The CDR3 sequence is 14 residues long. The CDR3 DNA follows: TGCAGCGTTGTTCTGGGGACGTCTAACAATGAGCAGTTCTTC. It encodes CSVVLGTSNNEQFF.

This clonotype was observed many times. V usage is TRBV9 and J usage is TRBJ2-1, with TRBD2 matching 10 bases. Germline V gene sequence: CDR1 SGDLS, CDR2 YYNGEE. CDR3 length equals 18 residues. With 0 bases clipped from V and 4 bases from J, the junction kept 10 bases outside the gene matches. The CDR3 region has the DNA TGTGCCAGCAGCGTAGATAGGGCTAGCGGGAGCCCTTACAATGAGCAGTTCTTC. Its translation: CASSVDRASGSPYNEQFF.

This clonotype was detected ten times or more. The V call is TRBV28, the J call TRBJ1-5; D is possibly TRBD1 (5 bases). This CDR3 comprises 16 residues. The V gene lost 4 bases and the J gene lost 2 bases, with 15 bases spanning the gap. Germline V gives CDR1 MDHEN, CDR2 SYDVKM. The CDR3 loop is CASSSHQGGGNQPQHF. The CDR3, as DNA: TGTGCCAGCAGTTCTCATCAGGGAGGAGGCAATCAGCCCCAGCATTTT.

The V gene is TRBV12-3 or TRBV12-4, the J gene TRBJ1-2, with 8 bases identical to TRBD1. J gave up 7 bases and V 4 bases, and 8 bases lay outside the gene matches. The CDR3 contains 14 residues. The CDR3 nucleotides read TGTGCCAGCAGTTGGGACAGGCGGAGAGGTGGCTACACCTTC. The encoded protein is CASSWDRRRGGYTF.

This clonotype occurred many times. The V gene is TRBV29-1, the J gene TRBJ2-1; D is unresolved. V shed 5 bases and J shed 4 bases, with 15 bases lying between them. The CDR3 runs 14 residues. Per germline, CDR1 SQVTM and CDR2 ANQGSEA. As DNA, the CDR3 is TGCAGCGTTAGTCCAACAGTGCTATACAATGAGCAGTTCTTC. It translates to CSVSPTVLYNEQFF.

This clonotype was detected ten times or more. The chain employs TRBV11-1 and TRBJ1-1, with D unclear. The CDR3 length is 14 residues. CDR1 is SGHAT and CDR2 is FQDESV in the germline V gene (reference sequence). V lost 5 bases and J 4 bases, leaving 14 bases between the germline ends. The CDR3 region has the DNA TGTGCCAGCAGCCCCCGGTTGCATACCACTGAAGCTTTCTTT. Translation gives CASSPRLHTTEAFF.

This clonotype was picked up many times. The CDR3 nucleotides read TGTGCCAGTAGTATAGGGACGATCTCTGGGGCCAACGTCCTGACTTTC. This sequence encodes CASSIGTISGANVLTF. This sequence joins TRBV19 and TRBJ2-6; the D is unclear. Germline V gene sequence: CDR1 LNHDA, CDR2 SQIVND (reference sequence). V was clipped by 1 base and J by 0 bases, with 7 bases between them. The length of the CDR3 is 16 residues.

There are many counts of this clonotype. The V gene is TRBV29-1, the J gene TRBJ2-1; 15 nucleotides align to TRBD2. CDR3 length equals 17 residues. After removal of 1 base from V and 4 bases from J, the junction contained 5 bases not matched to a gene. Germline lookup yields CDR1 SQVTM and CDR2 ANQGSEA. In nucleotides, the CDR3 is TGCAGCGTTGAAGTCTCGGGGACTAGCGGGAGGTACAATGAGCAGTTCTTC. This encodes CSVEVSGTSGRYNEQFF.

This clonotype was counted many times. The chain has TRBV27 and TRBJ2-1, with TRBD2 identical over 10 bases. This CDR3 is 17 amino acids long. J lost 0 bases, V lost 5 bases, and 7 bases had no gene match. Germline loops: CDR1 MNHEY, CDR2 SMNVEV (reference sequence). The CDR3 sequence is CASSPLRTSGSYNEQFF. The CDR3 DNA sequence: TGTGCCAGCAGTCCCCTGCGGACTAGCGGCTCCTACAATGAGCAGTTCTTC.

The sample holds many counts of this clonotype. The chain links TRBV4-2 to TRBJ2-1, with D unclear. This CDR3 contains 16 residues. CDR1 and CDR2 (germline): LGHNA, YNFKEQ. V was trimmed by 0 bases and J by 3 bases, leaving 12 bases between them. The CDR3 sequence is CASSQDRLLNYNEQFF. CDR3 nucleotide sequence: TGTGCCAGCAGCCAAGATCGGCTTCTTAACTACAATGAGCAGTTCTTC.